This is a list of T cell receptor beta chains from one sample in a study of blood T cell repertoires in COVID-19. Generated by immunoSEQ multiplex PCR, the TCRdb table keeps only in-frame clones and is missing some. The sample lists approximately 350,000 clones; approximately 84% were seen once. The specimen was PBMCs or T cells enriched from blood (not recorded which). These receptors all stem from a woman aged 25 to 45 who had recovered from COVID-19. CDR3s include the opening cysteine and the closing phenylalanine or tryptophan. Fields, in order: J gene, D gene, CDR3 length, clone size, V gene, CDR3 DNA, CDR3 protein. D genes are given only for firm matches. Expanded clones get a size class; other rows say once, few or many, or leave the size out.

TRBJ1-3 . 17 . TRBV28 TGTGCCAGCAGTTATCCGACAGGCAACGACTACGGAAACACCATATATTTT CASSYPTGNDYGNTIYF
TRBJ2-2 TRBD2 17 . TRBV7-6 TGTGCCAGCAGCCCGACGGCGCTAGCGGGGGTCACCGGGGAGCTGTTTTTT CASSPTALAGVTGELFF
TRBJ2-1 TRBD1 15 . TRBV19 TGTGCCAGTGGGGGAGACAGGGACCTAAGGAATGAGCAGTTCTTC CASGGDRDLRNEQFF
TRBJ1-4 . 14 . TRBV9 TGTGCCAGCAGCGTATCCCAGGGGAATGAAAAACTGTTTTTT CASSVSQGNEKLFF
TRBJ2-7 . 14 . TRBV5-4 TGTGCCAGCAGCTCGATCGGGGGACCTACGGAGCAGTACTTC CASSSIGGPTEQYF
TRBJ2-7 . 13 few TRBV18 TGTGCCAGCTCACCGGGCAACACCTACGAGCAGTACTTC CASSPGNTYEQYF
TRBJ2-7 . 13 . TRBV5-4 TGTGCCAGCAGTACCGACGGGTCCTACGAGCAGTACTTC CASSTDGSYEQYF
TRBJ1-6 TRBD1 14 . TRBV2 TGTGCCAGCAACCAGGGGGCTGATAATTCACCCCTCCACTTT CASNQGADNSPLHF
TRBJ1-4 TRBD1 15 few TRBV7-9 TGTGCCAGCAGCCCAACCGACAGGGAGGAAGAAAAACTGTTTTTT CASSPTDREEEKLFF
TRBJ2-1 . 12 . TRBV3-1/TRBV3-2 TGTGCCAGCAGCCACGGGACTAATGAGCAGTTCTTC CASSHGTNEQFF
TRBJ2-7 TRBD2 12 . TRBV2 TGTGCCAGCAGGGGACTAGGCTACGAGCAGTACTTC CASRGLGYEQYF
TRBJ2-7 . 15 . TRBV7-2 TGTGCCAGCAGCTTTTGGGCGGGAAGGGCCTACGAGCAGTACTTC CASSFWAGRAYEQYF
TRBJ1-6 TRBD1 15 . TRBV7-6 TGTGCCAGCAGCTTATCGACAGGGGGGGATTCACCCCTCCACTTT CASSLSTGGDSPLHF
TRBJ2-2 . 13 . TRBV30 TGTGCCTGGAGTGTAACTGCGTCCGGGGAGCTGTTTTTT CAWSVTASGELFF
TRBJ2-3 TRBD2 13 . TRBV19 TGTGCCACCCGTAGCGGGGGAGGAGATACGCAGTATTTT CATRSGGGDTQYF
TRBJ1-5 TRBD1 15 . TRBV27 TGTGCCAGCAGTTTAGACAGGGGCGCAGGTCAGCCCCAGCATTTT CASSLDRGAGQPQHF
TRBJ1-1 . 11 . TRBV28 TGTGCCAGCAGTTTACAGACAGTAGCTTTCTTT CASSLQTVAFF
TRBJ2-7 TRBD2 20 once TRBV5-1 TGCGCCAGCAGCTTATCTCAGTTGGGGACTAGCGGGAGTCTGCGGGACGAGCAGTACTTC CASSLSQLGTSGSLRDEQYF
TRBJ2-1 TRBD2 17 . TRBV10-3 TGTGCCATCAGCCCGACTAGCGGGAGGGCCGAGTCCAATGAGCAGTTCTTC CAISPTSGRAESNEQFF
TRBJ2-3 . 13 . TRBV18 TGTGCCAGCTCCCAAGGACAGAAAGATACGCAGTATTTT CASSQGQKDTQYF
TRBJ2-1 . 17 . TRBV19 TGTGCCAGTCAAAGGGCCCCGGCGGGAAGCTCCTACAATGAGCAGTTCTTC CASQRAPAGSSYNEQFF
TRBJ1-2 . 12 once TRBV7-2 TGTGCCAGCAGCTCCACAGGGTATGGCTACACCTTC CASSSTGYGYTF
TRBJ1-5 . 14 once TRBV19 TGTGCCAGTAGTAACGACAGGTCAAGTCAGCCCCAGCATTTT CASSNDRSSQPQHF
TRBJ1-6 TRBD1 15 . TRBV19 TGTGCCAGTAGTCCTCGACAGGGGGCGAATTCACCCCTCCACTTT CASSPRQGANSPLHF
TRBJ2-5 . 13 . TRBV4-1 TGCGCCAGCAGCCAAGCGCTGGAGGAGACCCAGTACTTC CASSQALEETQYF
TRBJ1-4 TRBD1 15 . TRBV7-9 TGTGCCAGCAGCGCGGGACAGGGAATTTGGGAAAAACTGTTTTTT CASSAGQGIWEKLFF
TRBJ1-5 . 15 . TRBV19 TGTGCCAGTACCCCTTGGGGCATCGAGAATCAGCCCCAGCATTTT CASTPWGIENQPQHF
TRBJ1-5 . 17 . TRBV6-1 TGTGCCAGCAGTGACGATAAAGAGGGAAGGGACAATCAGCCCCAGCATTTT CASSDDKEGRDNQPQHF
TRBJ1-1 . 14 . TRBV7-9 TGTGCCAGCAGCTTAGTCGACATGAACACTGAAGCTTTCTTT CASSLVDMNTEAFF
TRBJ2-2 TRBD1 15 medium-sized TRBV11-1 TGTGCCAGCAGCTTAAGAGGGGGCCGTACCGGGGAGCTGTTTTTT CASSLRGGRTGELFF
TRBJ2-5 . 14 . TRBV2 TGTGCCAGCAATCCTGGGAGTTTATGGGAGACCCAGTACTTC CASNPGSLWETQYF
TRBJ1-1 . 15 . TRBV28 TGTGCCAGCAGTTTAACAGGTTACATGAACACTGAAGCTTTCTTT CASSLTGYMNTEAFF
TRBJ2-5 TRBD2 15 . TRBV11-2 TGTGCCAGCAGCTTACACGGGAGGGCCATGGAGACCCAGTACTTC CASSLHGRAMETQYF
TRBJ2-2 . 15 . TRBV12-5 TGTGCTAGTGGTGCCGGGCAGGGGATCACCGGGGAGCTGTTTTTT CASGAGQGITGELFF
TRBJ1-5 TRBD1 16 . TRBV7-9 TGTGCCAGCAGCTGGGGACAGGGGGCTAGCAATCAGCCCCAGCATTTT CASSWGQGASNQPQHF
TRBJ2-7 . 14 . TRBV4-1 TGCGCCAGCAGCTCAGAGGTCCCGGGTCACGAGCAGTACTTC CASSSEVPGHEQYF
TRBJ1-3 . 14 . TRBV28 TGTGCCAGCACCCCCGGGGGAACTGGAAACACCATATATTTT CASTPGGTGNTIYF
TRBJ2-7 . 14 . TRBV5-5 TGTGCCAGCAGCTTGGCCTGGGCCTCCTACGAGCAGTACTTC CASSLAWASYEQYF
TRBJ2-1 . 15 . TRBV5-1 TGCGCCAGCAGCTTGGTGCCAGGGGTCAGGGGTGAGCAGTTCTTC CASSLVPGVRGEQFF
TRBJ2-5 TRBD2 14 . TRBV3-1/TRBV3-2 TGTGCCAGCAGCCCACTAGCGGGAGTAGAGACCCAGTACTTC CASSPLAGVETQYF